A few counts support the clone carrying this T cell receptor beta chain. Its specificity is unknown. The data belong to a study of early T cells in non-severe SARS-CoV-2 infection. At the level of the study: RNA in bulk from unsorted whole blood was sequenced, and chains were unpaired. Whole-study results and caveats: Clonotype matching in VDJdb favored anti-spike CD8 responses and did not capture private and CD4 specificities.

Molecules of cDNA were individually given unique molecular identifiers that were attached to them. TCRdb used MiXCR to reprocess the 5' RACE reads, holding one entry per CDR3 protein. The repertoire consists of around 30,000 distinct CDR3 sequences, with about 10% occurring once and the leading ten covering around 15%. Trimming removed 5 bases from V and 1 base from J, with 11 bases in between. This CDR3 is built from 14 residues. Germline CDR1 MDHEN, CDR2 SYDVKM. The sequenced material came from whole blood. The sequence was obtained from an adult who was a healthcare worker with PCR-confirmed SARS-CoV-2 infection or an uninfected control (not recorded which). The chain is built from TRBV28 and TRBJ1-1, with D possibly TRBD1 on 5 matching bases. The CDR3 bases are TGTGCCAGCAGTCAAACCGACAGGAACACTGAAGCTTTCTTT. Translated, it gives CASSQTDRNTEAFF. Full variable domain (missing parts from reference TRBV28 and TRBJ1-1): DVKVTQSSRYLVKRTGEKVFLECVQDMDHENMFWYRQDPGLGLRLIYFSYDVKMKEKGDIPEGYSVSREKKERFSLILESASTNQTSMYLCASSQTDRNTEAFFGQGTRLTVV.